A selection of T cell receptor beta chains follows, all from one sample in a study of blood T cell repertoires in COVID-19. TCRdb's table, derived via immunoSEQ multiplex PCR, lists solely in-frame clones and lacks some. This sample has about 210,000 clones; approximately 91% occur once, and the top ten carry about 4.8%. The sequenced sample consisted of peripheral blood. The receptor source for this set is a woman in her thirties or forties with acute or convalescent COVID-19. The CDR3 runs from the conserved cysteine through the conserved F or W. Size is stated for part of the rows, as once, few or many counts, or as a class when the clone is expanded.

clone_size	v_call	j_call	cdr3_aa
-	TRBV18	TRBJ2-3	CASSLLSGSSTDTQYF
-	TRBV27	TRBJ1-2	CASSLYRTGPRDGYTF
-	TRBV12-3/TRBV12-4	TRBJ2-5	CLLRQDGETQYF
few	TRBV28	TRBJ1-2	CASSSQGTGYGYTF
-	TRBV4-1	TRBJ1-1	CASNQDQNGRTTEAFF
-	TRBV11-2	TRBJ2-3	CASSLDRTNTQYF
-	TRBV24-1	TRBJ1-2	CATSQTGSVNGYTF
-	TRBV19	TRBJ1-3	CASSTGTGASGNTIYF
-	TRBV4-1	TRBJ1-1	CASSHPRSGFTEAFF
-	TRBV5-6	TRBJ1-1	CASSLGPQENTEAFF
-	TRBV15	TRBJ1-3	CATSRDEGSSGNTIYF
-	TRBV4-1	TRBJ1-4	CASRRTGEEKLFF
-	TRBV21-1	TRBJ2-3	CASGPAGQGVIGERADTQYF
-	TRBV9	TRBJ2-1	CASSVEGQGTYNEQFF
-	TRBV5-6	TRBJ2-3	CASSLSGLPAYF
-	TRBV9	TRBJ2-1	CASSVAGYYNEQFF
-	TRBV29-1	TRBJ1-2	CSVAWWGTGEVNYGYTF
-	TRBV18	TRBJ2-4	CASSQSAGSLNIQYF
-	TRBV30	TRBJ2-1	CAWSVKRGGWNEQFF
-	TRBV5-4	TRBJ2-5	CASSMQGRGGETQYF
-	TRBV9	TRBJ1-5	CASSDRTNQPQHF
-	TRBV27	TRBJ1-3	CASSSTGFSGNTIYF
few	TRBV7-7	TRBJ2-5	CASSTGLAETQYF
-	TRBV4-1	TRBJ2-5	CASSQRLAAQETQYF
once	TRBV12-5	TRBJ2-3	CASGTGQGSTDTQYF
-	TRBV19	TRBJ2-1	CASTSGRTSGAYNEQFF
-	TRBV11-2	TRBJ2-5	CASSLEKDWEGTQYF
-	TRBV20-1	TRBJ2-3	CSASRRGGTDTQYF
-	TRBV20-1	TRBJ2-5	CSAMAETQYF
once	TRBV25-1	TRBJ1-2	CASSEYTPGGTNYGYTF
-	TRBV29-1	TRBJ2-3	CSFLGGGIFSTDTQYF
-	TRBV6-4	TRBJ2-3	CASSATGGATDTQYF
-	TRBV18	TRBJ1-2	CASSPSGQGDNGYTF
-	TRBV6-5	TRBJ1-3	CASSYTSARSGNTIYF
once	TRBV14	TRBJ2-2	CASSQDRSPGELFF
-	TRBV18	TRBJ1-2	CASSPSTESYGYTF
-	TRBV7-9	TRBJ2-2	CASSLGEGTGELFF
-	TRBV7-9	TRBJ1-1	CASSLTGGITEAFF
-	TRBV29-1	TRBJ2-2	CSVPGGGYHGELFF
-	TRBV5-1	TRBJ1-6	CASRFQYNSPLHF
-	TRBV2	TRBJ1-2	CASSDQGRGGYGYTF
once	TRBV30	TRBJ1-2	CAWALTGTYGYTF
-	TRBV4-1	TRBJ2-2	CASSQGLAGVNTGELFF
-	TRBV27	TRBJ2-1	CASSFLGTSGGVSYNEQFF
once	TRBV19	TRBJ1-2	CASSDLMGAPGGHYGYTF
-	TRBV28	TRBJ1-3	CASSPGGSSGNTIYF
-	TRBV19	TRBJ1-1	CASSYGGYTEAFF
few	TRBV3-1/TRBV3-2	TRBJ1-1	CASRQGRTEAFF
few	TRBV5-1	TRBJ2-1	CASNGGAHNEQFF
once	TRBV6-4	TRBJ1-2	CASRDDWRGYGYTF
-	TRBV5-1	TRBJ1-2	CASTTSGTGDGYTF
-	TRBV3-1/TRBV3-2	TRBJ1-6	CASSLSILGDSYNSPLHF